These 6 T cell receptor beta chains were all obtained from the same sample, sequenced in a study of PD-L1 blockade in urothelial cancer. Time point defined: pretreatment peripheral blood. Clones were sequenced by immunoSEQ multiplex PCR, and TCRdb holds only the in-frame ones, with some missing. The top ten hold approximately 1.4% of the sample, which has tens of thousands of clones, approximately 88% seen once. Here the sequenced sample was PBMCs, taken around atezolizumab (anti-PD-L1) treatment. The origin of the receptors is a man between 45 and 60 years old with urothelial cancer.

The chain uses TRBV28 and TRBJ1-1; no clear D. The CDR3 loop spans 11 amino acids. V gave up 10 bases and J gave up 6 bases, with 12 bases separating them. Germline CDR1 and CDR2: MDHEN and SYDVKM. The CDR3 region is CATRGKPEAFF. The CDR3 DNA sequence: TGTGCCACCCGAGGAAAACCTGAAGCTTTCTTT.

Concerning this clone itself: Different DNA sequences within this sample yield the same CDR3. This chain joins TRBV5-1 and TRBJ1-3, with no clear D. CDR3 length: 14 residues. Germline V gene sequence: CDR1 SGHRS, CDR2 YFSETQ. V was trimmed by 0 bases and J by 0 bases, leaving 4 bases between them. The CDR3 nucleotides read TGCGCCAGCAGCTTGGACAGCTCTGGAAACACCATATATTTT. Its translation: CASSLDSSGNTIYF.

Worth noting for this clone: This may come from a read error, since a much larger clone is one base off. The genes are TRBV25-1 and TRBJ2-5; 8 positions agree with TRBD2. Germline values: CDR1 MGHDK, CDR2 SYGVNS. V lost 2 bases to trimming and J lost 5 bases; unmatched junction nucleotides: 7. The CDR3 loop spans 15 amino acids. The chain's CDR3 is CASSEMTGGRETQYF. DNA of the CDR3: TGTGCCAGCAGTGAAATGACGGGAGGGCGGGAGACCCAGTACTTC. Variable domain in full (rest from reference TRBV25-1 and TRBJ2-5): EADIYQTPRYLVIGTGKKITLECSQTMGHDKMYWYQQDPGMELHLIHYSYGVNSTEKGDLSSESTVSRIRTEHFPLTLESARPSHTSQYLCASSEMTGGRETQYFGPGTRLLVL.

The rearrangement links TRBV10-2 to TRBJ2-6; 7 bases agree with TRBD1. Germline V CDR1 and CDR2: WSHSY, SAAADI. The CDR3 is 17 amino acids. Unmatched junction bases numbered 7, after V lost 2 bases and J lost 3 bases. CDR3 DNA sequence: TGCGCCAGCAGTGAGAGCACAGGGGTAGGTGGGGCCAACGTCCTGACTTTC. As protein: CASSESTGVGGANVLTF.

This chain joins TRBV10-2 and TRBJ1-5; D is uncertain. CDR1 is WSHSY and CDR2 is SAAADI in the germline V gene. This CDR3 comprises 17 residues. The V end was cut by 3 bases, the J end by 7 bases, with 22 bases between. For the CDR3, the DNA is TGCGCCAGCAGTGATAGTCTAGGCCCGCGGGCGTGGCAGCCCCAGCATTTT. Translation: CASSDSLGPRAWQPQHF.

This clone was detected a few times. The chain has TRBV30 and TRBJ2-1; the match to TRBD1 covers 10 bases. CDR1 and CDR2 (germline): GTSNPN, SVGIG (reference sequence). This CDR3 region has 15 residues. Trimming cost V 4 bases and J 7 bases; bases outside gene matches: 10. DNA for the CDR3: TGTGCCTGGACGGGACAGGGGTTCATCAATAATGAGCAGTTCTTC. Amino acid sequence: CAWTGQGFINNEQFF.